Following are 16 T cell receptor beta chains from one sample sequenced in a study of blood T cell repertoires in COVID-19. Using immunoSEQ multiplex PCR, the repertoire was profiled, and TCRdb retains in-frame clones only, with some absent. The sample includes fewer than 250,000 clones, approximately 85% of them seen just once. Source material: peripheral blood. The receptors were gathered from a man aged 40-50 years with acute or convalescent COVID-19.

The chain has TRBV5-1 and TRBJ1-6; maybe TRBD1 (5 bases). Germline assignment: CDR1 SGHRS and CDR2 YFSETQ. V was trimmed by 4 bases and J by 5 bases, leaving 16 bases between them. The CDR3 totals 16 residues. The chain's CDR3 is CASSMGTLGDNSPLHF. The CDR3 DNA is TGCGCCAGCAGCATGGGGACCCTCGGGGATAATTCACCCCTCCACTTT. Supplemented by reference TRBV5-1 and TRBJ1-6, the full variable domain reads KAGVTQTPRYLIKTRGQQVTLSCSPISGHRSVSWYQQTPGQGLQFLFEYFSETQRNKGNFPGRFSGRQFSNSRSEMNVSTLELGDSALYLCASSMGTLGDNSPLHFGNGTRLTVT.

This clone has just one count. The chain combines TRBV29-1 with TRBJ1-4; D uncertain. Germline-derived CDR1 and CDR2 are SQVTM and ANQGSEA. The CDR3 is 13 residues long. V dropped 7 bases and J dropped 6 bases, with 15 bases sitting between them. CDR3 coding DNA: TGCAGCGCCGGAAACGGGGTATATGAAAAACTGTTTTTT. Protein sequence: CSAGNGVYEKLFF.

CDR3 nucleotides: TGTGCCAGCAGCCAAGGGGCGGGGCCTAGCACAGATACGCAGTATTTT. As protein: CASSQGAGPSTDTQYF. The rearrangement uses TRBV4-2 and TRBJ2-3, with D possibly being TRBD2 (6 bases). The CDR3 runs to 16 residues. Per the germline V gene, CDR1 is LGHNA and CDR2 is YNFKEQ. With 1 base removed from V and 0 bases from J, the gap between germline ends came to 11 bases.

This clone was seen once. The chain couples TRBV6-1 to TRBJ1-4; D call uncertain. CDR1 and CDR2 (germline): MNHNS, SASEGT. The CDR3 consists of 15 residues. Between the trimmed V and J ends, which lost 2 bases and 0 bases, there was a span of 7 bases. The chain's CDR3 is CASSENTATNEKLFF. In nucleotides, the CDR3 is TGTGCCAGCAGTGAAAATACAGCAACTAATGAAAAACTGTTTTTT.

The rearrangement joins TRBV28 to TRBJ1-6; 11 nucleotides agree with TRBD1. CDR3 length: 15 residues. V trimming: 5 bases; J trimming: 5 bases; junction bases outside the gene matches: 2. The germline CDR1 and CDR2 sequences are MDHEN and SYDVKM. This CDR3 reads CASSGQGANNSPLHF. The CDR3 region has the DNA TGTGCCAGCAGTGGACAGGGGGCAAATAATTCACCCCTCCACTTT. Drawing the rest from reference TRBV28 and TRBJ1-6, the complete variable domain is DVKVTQSSRYLVKRTGEKVFLECVQDMDHENMFWYRQDPGLGLRLIYFSYDVKMKEKGDIPEGYSVSREKKERFSLILESASTNQTSMYLCASSGQGANNSPLHFGNGTRLTVT.

CDR3 sequence reads: CASSLFGTGFRTGELFF. DNA for the CDR3: TGTGCCAGCAGCTTATTTGGGACAGGGTTCCGGACCGGGGAGCTGTTTTTT. The V and J genes are TRBV11-2 and TRBJ2-2, with 9 bases matching TRBD1. In germline, CDR1 is SGHAT, CDR2 FQNNGV. This CDR3 has 17 residues. Trimming took 2 bases from V and 5 from J; bases not matched to a gene: 9. Full variable domain (missing parts from reference TRBV11-2 and TRBJ2-2): EAGVAQSPRYKIIEKRQSVAFWCNPISGHATLYWYQQILGQGPKLLIQFQNNGVVDDSQLPKDRFSAERLKGVDSTLKIQPAKLEDSAVYLCASSLFGTGFRTGELFFGEGSRLTVL.

The gene calls are TRBV18 and TRBJ1-2; the D gene is possibly TRBD1 (6 bases). This CDR3 has 15 residues. Trimming shortened V by 2 bases and J by 7 bases, and 17 bases separated the two germline ends. Per germline, CDR1 KGHSH and CDR2 LQKENI. DNA of the CDR3: TGTGCCAGCTCACCAATGGTGCCGGGACAAGGTGGCTACACCTTC. Amino acids: CASSPMVPGQGGYTF.

In DNA form, the CDR3 reads TGTGCCAGCAGCTTAGTGAGGAGTCACACAGATACGCAGTATTTT. It specifies CASSLVRSHTDTQYF. The V call is TRBV7-2, the J call TRBJ2-3; no firm D call. Trimming cost V 1 base and J 2 bases, with 10 bases left between them. CDR1 SGHTA and CDR2 FQGNSA come from the germline V gene. This CDR3 has 15 residues.

The chain combines TRBV13 with TRBJ1-2; 9 bases line up with TRBD1. Germline lookup yields CDR1 PRHDT and CDR2 FYEKMQ (reference sequence). This CDR3 contains 16 residues. The V segment lost 5 bases and the J segment 2 bases; nucleotides outside the gene matches: 9. CDR3: CASSRSGQGLNYGYTF. In DNA form, the CDR3 reads TGTGCCAGCAGCCGTTCCGGACAGGGGTTGAACTATGGCTACACCTTC.

This clone was found a few times. The V gene is TRBV5-1, the J gene TRBJ1-1; tentatively, D is TRBD1 (5 bases). Germline values: CDR1 SGHRS, CDR2 YFSETQ. V was pared by 3 bases and J by 6 bases, with 15 bases between. The CDR3 runs 14 residues. The CDR3 DNA reads as TGCGCCAGCAGCTCTCAAACGCAGGGCTCTGAAGCTTTCTTT. This codes for CASSSQTQGSEAFF.

V usage is TRBV2 and J usage is TRBJ1-4; D possibly corresponds to TRBD1 (5 bases). The CDR3 spans 16 residues. Trimming removed 6 bases at V and 6 bases at J, with 20 bases between. Germline-derived CDR1 and CDR2 are SNHLY and FYNNEI. The CDR3 nucleotides are TGTGCCAGCAGACAATCCTGGGAGGGGATGGATGAAAAACTGTTTTTT. Protein: CASRQSWEGMDEKLFF.

The rearrangement uses TRBV30 and TRBJ1-5; D is undetermined. Germline CDR1 and CDR2: GTSNPN and SVGIG (reference sequence). The CDR3 has 14 amino acids. The germline V and J ends were trimmed by 4 bases and 0 bases, with 10 bases remaining between them. The CDR3 DNA sequence: TGTGCCTGGACCACCGGGTATAGCAATCAGCCCCAGCATTTT. It yields the protein CAWTTGYSNQPQHF.

The chain links TRBV5-1 to TRBJ2-7; D gene uncertain. The CDR3 spans 12 residues. Germline V gives CDR1 SGHRS, CDR2 YFSETQ. V lost 2 bases, J lost 3 bases, and 6 bases lay in between. CDR3 DNA sequence: TGCGCCAGCAGCTTTAACGGCTACGAGCAGTACTTC. Residues: CASSFNGYEQYF.

This clone was recorded only once. The rearrangement uses TRBV29-1 and TRBJ2-7, with a weak D call TRBD1 (6 bases). The CDR3 runs 14 residues. CDR1 is SQVTM, CDR2 ANQGSEA, per germline. V dropped 0 bases and J dropped 4 bases, with 13 bases sitting between them. CDR3 nucleotides: TGCAGCGTTGAAGATCAAACAGGGCAATACGAGCAGTACTTC. It is translated as CSVEDQTGQYEQYF.

The genes are TRBV7-9 and TRBJ2-2, with 14 bases lining up with TRBD2. The CDR3 is made up of 18 amino acids. Unmatched junction bases numbered 9, after V lost 6 bases and J lost 3 bases. Germline V gives CDR1 SEHNR, CDR2 FQNEAQ (reference sequence). In nucleotides, the CDR3 is TGTGCCAGCAGGCGACTAGCGGGGGGGCAAAGGTACACCGGGGAGCTGTTTTTT. Its translation is CASRRLAGGQRYTGELFF. Using reference TRBV7-9 and TRBJ2-2 for the parts outside the CDR3, the full variable domain is DTGVSQNPRHKITKRGQNVTFRCDPISEHNRLYWYRQTLGQGPEFLTYFQNEAQLEKSRLLSDRFSAERPKGSFSTLEIQRTEQGDSAMYLCASRRLAGGQRYTGELFFGEGSRLTVL.

The J gene is TRBJ2-3, the V gene TRBV5-5, with D tentatively TRBD2 (6 bases). The CDR3 totals 16 residues. CDR1 is SGHKS and CDR2 is YYEKEE in the germline V gene (reference sequence). Trimming took off 0 bases at V and 5 bases at J, with 16 bases between the two ends. CDR3 in DNA: TGTGCCAGCAGCTTGGGGGCGGGGATTCTTCAAGATACGCAGTATTTT. Translating gives CASSLGAGILQDTQYF.